The sequence of this T cell receptor (beta chain) was determined in a study of Graves' ophthalmopathy and Graves' hyperthyroidism. RNA transcripts were the source from which TCR beta CDR3 regions were amplified. HTBI primers were used in a first-round RT-PCR, which preceded a second-round multiplex PCR. TCRdb itself ran the multiplex PCR reads through MiXCR, one entry per CDR3 protein. The table shows around 1,200,000 distinct CDR3 sequences, with about two fifths occurring only once. New diagnoses, under 2 months' duration, and ages 18 to 65 characterized the hyperthyroidism patients. Source material: peripheral blood or thyroid tissue (not recorded which). The TCR originated in an adult man with Graves' hyperthyroidism.

CDR3 region: CSVRWTSGRAYEQYF. In nucleotides, the CDR3 is TGCAGCGTACGCTGGACTAGCGGGAGGGCCTACGAGCAGTACTTC. This chain links TRBV29-1 with TRBJ2-7, with TRBD2 identical over 15 bases. The trim removed 6 bases at V and 2 bases at J, leaving 5 bases unmatched. Germline V lookup: CDR1 SQVTM, CDR2 ANQGSEA. CDR3 size: 15 residues.